This T cell receptor beta chain was captured by sequencing in a study of blood T cell repertoires in COVID-19. Produced via immunoSEQ multiplex PCR; TCRdb's table is partial and in-frame only. The sample lists some 65,000 clones, about 93% occurring once. The CDR3 is made up of 13 amino acids. Per germline, CDR1 SGHRS and CDR2 YFSETQ. Trimming cost V 4 bases and J 5 bases, with 9 bases left between them. Sequencing used peripheral blood. The chain has TRBV5-1 and TRBJ2-2; D might be TRBD2 (6 bases). This clonotype was obtained from a man in his sixties or seventies with active COVID-19. CDR3 residues: CASSLGTTGELFF. The CDR3 DNA follows: TGCGCCAGCAGCCTTGGGACTACCGGGGAGCTGTTTTTT.